The entry that follows covers one T cell receptor beta chain sequence. This receptor's antigen is unknown. No base qualities exist here, and no much larger clone lies one base off it. Enrolling through a virtual design, the prospective study's participants ranged in age from roughly 18 to 95 years and lived across 24 United States geographic areas. Cohort assignment in the prospective study relied on participant-reported clinical history from a screening survey and a study questionnaire. ImmuneRACE Cohort 3 recovered participants were defined by two consecutive negative NP/OP PCR tests, healthcare professional clearance, or symptom resolution. Mobile phlebotomists in the prospective study collected whole blood, serum and a nasopharyngeal or oropharyngeal swab from every participant. Prospective study participants could optionally give additional blood draws and questionnaires over an approximately 2-month period. Before DNA extraction, prospective study blood samples were shipped either frozen or at room temperature.

TCRbeta CDR3 regions were amplified from genomic DNA using the immunoSEQ Assay, a bias-controlled multiplex PCR. Regarding the original processing steps: The number of nucleated cells in each sample was estimated from the amplification of reference gene primers within the assay. To quantify the absolute abundance of each unique TCRbeta CDR3 rearrangement, sequence reads were collapsed and filtered. Productive Simpson clonality was computed per sample as the square root of Simpson's diversity index over productive rearrangements. TCRdb mirrors the immuneACCESS table, restricted to in-frame sequences. Some clones are absent from its copies; in checked studies, under half trace to an unresolved V gene, and the reason for the others is unknown. That table is the source of V, J and clone size, and D and trimming were worked out from the DNA. For this sample the table gives about 18,000 clones, of which around 88% were detected only once. About 5% of the sample is taken by the ten largest.

The CDR3 runs 15 residues from the cysteine to the phenylalanine. Only the CDR3 part of the read is kept: 45 bases, read in frame from the first base. CDR1 and CDR2, per the germline V gene, are SGHRS and YFSETQ. V loses 1 base, J loses 7 bases, and the germline ends lie 17 bases apart. The data belong to a study of blood T cell repertoires in COVID-19 (dated by TCRdb to about 2020). In the study overall: The collaborator samples originated in the United States, Italy and Spain and spanned the acute and convalescent phases of COVID-19. A freely available public database, intended as a resource for researchers studying the immune response to SARS-CoV-2, is where the repertoires were released. Subjects who had been exposed to COVID-19, were actively infected with it, or had recovered from it provided the deeply sampled blood TCRbeta repertoires that made up the dataset. A de-identified subject ID, COVID-19 status, age in years and sex were almost always included in the sample metadata. The samples were drawn from the first 160 participants of the ongoing ImmuneRACE study and from 950 to 1,500 subjects provided by 6 global collaborators. Where available, HLA class I and class II types were obtained from metadata supplied by the sample provider rather than from assay-based typing. The material from the prospective study consisted of cDNA or gDNA derived from T cells, B-cell-depleted T cells, or PBMCs.

Study-wide findings and limitations: The amount of clinical and demographic metadata varied by source and participant and was provided uncurated.

The chain joins TRBV5-1 to TRBJ1-2; possibly the D gene is TRBD1, per 6 matching bases. Sequenced material: PBMCs or T cells enriched from blood (not recorded which). This clonotype originated in a woman in her 30s who had recovered from COVID-19. The CDR3 region has the sequence CASSLMLGQGLGYTF. At the DNA level, the sequence is TGCGCCAGCAGCTTGATGTTGGGCCAGGGGCTTGGCTACACCTTC.